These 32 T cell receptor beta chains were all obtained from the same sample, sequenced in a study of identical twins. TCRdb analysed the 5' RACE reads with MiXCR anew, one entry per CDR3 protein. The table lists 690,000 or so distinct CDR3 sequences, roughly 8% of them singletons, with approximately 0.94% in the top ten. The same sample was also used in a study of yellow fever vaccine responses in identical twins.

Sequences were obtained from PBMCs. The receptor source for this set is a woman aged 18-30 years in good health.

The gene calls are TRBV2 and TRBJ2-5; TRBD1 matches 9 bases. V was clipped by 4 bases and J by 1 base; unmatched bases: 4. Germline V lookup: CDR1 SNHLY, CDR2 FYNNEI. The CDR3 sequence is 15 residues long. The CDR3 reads CASSGGTGTQETQYF. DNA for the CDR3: TGTGCCAGCAGTGGAGGGACAGGGACCCAAGAGACCCAGTACTTC. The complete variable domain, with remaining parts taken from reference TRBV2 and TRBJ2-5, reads EPEVTQTPSHQVTQMGQEVILRCVPISNHLYFYWYRQILGQKVEFLVSFYNNEISEKSEIFDDQFSVERPDGSNFTLKIRSTKLEDSAMYFCASSGGTGTQETQYFGPGTRLLVL.

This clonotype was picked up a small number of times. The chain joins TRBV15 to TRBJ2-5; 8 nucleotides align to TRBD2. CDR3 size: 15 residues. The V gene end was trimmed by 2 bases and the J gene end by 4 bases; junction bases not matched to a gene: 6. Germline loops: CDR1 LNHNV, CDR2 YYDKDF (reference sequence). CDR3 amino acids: CATSRMRGEVETQYF. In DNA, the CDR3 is TGTGCCACCAGCAGAATGCGGGGGGAGGTAGAGACCCAGTACTTC. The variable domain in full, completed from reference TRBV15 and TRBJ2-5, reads DAMVIQNPRYQVTQFGKPVTLSCSQTLNHNVMYWYQQKSSQAPKLLFHYYDKDFNNEADTPDNFQSRRPNTSFCFLDIRSPGLGDTAMYLCATSRMRGEVETQYFGPGTRLLVL.

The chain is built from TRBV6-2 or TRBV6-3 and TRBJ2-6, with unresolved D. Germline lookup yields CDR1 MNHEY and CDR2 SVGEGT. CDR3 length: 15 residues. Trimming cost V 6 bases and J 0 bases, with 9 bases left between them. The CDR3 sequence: CASRERLSGANVLTF. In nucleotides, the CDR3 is TGTGCCAGCAGGGAACGGCTCTCTGGGGCCAACGTCCTGACTTTC.

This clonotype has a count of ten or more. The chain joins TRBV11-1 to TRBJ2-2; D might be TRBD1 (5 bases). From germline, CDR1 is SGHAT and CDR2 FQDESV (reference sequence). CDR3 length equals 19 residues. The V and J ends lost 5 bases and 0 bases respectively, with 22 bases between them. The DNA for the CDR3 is TGTGCCAGCAGCCGACGGACACCCAATAGCATAGCGAACACCGGGGAGCTGTTTTTT. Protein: CASSRRTPNSIANTGELFF.

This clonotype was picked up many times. CDR3 residues: CASSQGLAAYNEQFF. CDR3 sequence (DNA): TGCGCCAGCAGCCAGGGACTAGCCGCCTACAATGAGCAGTTCTTC. The chain links TRBV4-1 to TRBJ2-1, with 9 bases identical to TRBD2. V shed 3 bases and J 2 bases; nucleotides not matched to a gene: 2. The CDR3 sequence is 15 residues long. Per germline, CDR1 MGHRA and CDR2 YSYEKL.

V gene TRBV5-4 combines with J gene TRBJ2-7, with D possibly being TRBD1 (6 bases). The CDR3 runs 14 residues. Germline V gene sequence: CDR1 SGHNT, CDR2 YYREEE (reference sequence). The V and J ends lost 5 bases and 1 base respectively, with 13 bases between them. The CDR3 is CASSKNRVSYEQYF. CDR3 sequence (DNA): TGTGCCAGCAGTAAGAACAGGGTATCCTACGAGCAGTACTTC.

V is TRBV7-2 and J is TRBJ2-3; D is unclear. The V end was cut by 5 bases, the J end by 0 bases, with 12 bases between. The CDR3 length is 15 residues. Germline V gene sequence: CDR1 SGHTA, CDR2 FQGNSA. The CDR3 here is CASSPGIPSTDTQYF. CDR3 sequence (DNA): TGTGCCAGCAGCCCAGGTATACCTAGCACAGATACGCAGTATTTT.

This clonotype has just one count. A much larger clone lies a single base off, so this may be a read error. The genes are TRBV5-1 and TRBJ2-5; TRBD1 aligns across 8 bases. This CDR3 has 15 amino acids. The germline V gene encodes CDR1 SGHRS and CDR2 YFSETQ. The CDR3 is CASSLAGTGQETQNF. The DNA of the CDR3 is TGCGCCAGCAGCTTGGCAGGGACAGGCCAAGAGACCCAGAACTTC.

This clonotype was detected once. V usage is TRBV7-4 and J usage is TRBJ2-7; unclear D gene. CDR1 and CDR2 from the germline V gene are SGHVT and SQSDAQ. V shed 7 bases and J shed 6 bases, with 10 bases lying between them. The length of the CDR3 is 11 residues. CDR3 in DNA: TGTGCCAGCACCTCCCCTAGCGAGCAGTACTTC. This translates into CASTSPSEQYF.

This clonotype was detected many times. The CDR3: CASQRQPVAKNIQYF. For the CDR3, the DNA is TGTGCCAGCCAGAGACAGCCAGTAGCCAAAAACATTCAGTACTTC. The rearrangement joins TRBV6-2 or TRBV6-3 to TRBJ2-4; D is possibly TRBD1 (5 bases). CDR3 length: 15 residues. V was trimmed by 8 bases and J by 0 bases, leaving 14 bases between them. CDR1 and CDR2 from the germline V gene are MNHEY and SVGEGT.

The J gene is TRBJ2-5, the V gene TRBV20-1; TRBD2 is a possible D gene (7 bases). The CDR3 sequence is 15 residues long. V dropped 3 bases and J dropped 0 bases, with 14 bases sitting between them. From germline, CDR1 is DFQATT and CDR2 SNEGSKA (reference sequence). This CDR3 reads CSARGAGAYQETQYF. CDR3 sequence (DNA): TGCAGTGCTAGGGGGGCGGGGGCGTACCAAGAGACCCAGTACTTC.

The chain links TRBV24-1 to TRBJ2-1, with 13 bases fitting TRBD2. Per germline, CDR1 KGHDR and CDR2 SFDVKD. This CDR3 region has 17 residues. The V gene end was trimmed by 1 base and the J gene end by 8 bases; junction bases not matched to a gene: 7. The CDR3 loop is CATSDFPTSGGQYEQFF. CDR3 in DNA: TGTGCCACCAGTGATTTTCCGACTAGCGGGGGGCAGTATGAGCAGTTCTTC.

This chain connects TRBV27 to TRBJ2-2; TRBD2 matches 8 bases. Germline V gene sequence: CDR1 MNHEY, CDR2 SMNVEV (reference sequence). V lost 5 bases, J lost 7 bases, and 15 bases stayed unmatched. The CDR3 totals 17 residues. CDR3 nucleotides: TGTGCCAGCAGTCCGGGGGGGCTAGCGGGCCAGGGCGGGGAGCTGTTTTTT. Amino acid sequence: CASSPGGLAGQGGELFF.

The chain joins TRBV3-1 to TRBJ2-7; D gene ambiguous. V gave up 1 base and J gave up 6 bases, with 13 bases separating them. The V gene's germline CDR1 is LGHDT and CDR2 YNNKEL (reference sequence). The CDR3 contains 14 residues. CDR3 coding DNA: TGTGCCAGCAGCCAAGGGCAGACCCTAGGCGAGCAGTACTTC. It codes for CASSQGQTLGEQYF.

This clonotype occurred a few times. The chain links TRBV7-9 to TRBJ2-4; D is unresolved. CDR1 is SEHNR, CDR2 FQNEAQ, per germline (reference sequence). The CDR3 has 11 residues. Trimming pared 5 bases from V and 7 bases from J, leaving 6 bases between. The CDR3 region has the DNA TGTGCCAGCAGCCCCGAGAACATTCAGTACTTC. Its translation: CASSPENIQYF.

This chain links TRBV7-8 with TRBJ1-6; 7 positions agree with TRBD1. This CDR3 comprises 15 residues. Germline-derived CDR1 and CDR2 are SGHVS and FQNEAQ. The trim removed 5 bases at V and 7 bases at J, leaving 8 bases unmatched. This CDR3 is CASSPVGGQNSPLHF. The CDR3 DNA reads TGTGCCAGCAGCCCCGTAGGGGGACAGAATTCACCCCTCCACTTT.

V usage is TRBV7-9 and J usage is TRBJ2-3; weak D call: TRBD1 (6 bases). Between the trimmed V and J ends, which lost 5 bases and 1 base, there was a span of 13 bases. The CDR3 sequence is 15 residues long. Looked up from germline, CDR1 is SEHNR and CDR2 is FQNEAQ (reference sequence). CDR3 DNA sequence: TGTGCCAGCAGCGCTTGGACAGCCGGCACAGATACGCAGTATTTT. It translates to CASSAWTAGTDTQYF.

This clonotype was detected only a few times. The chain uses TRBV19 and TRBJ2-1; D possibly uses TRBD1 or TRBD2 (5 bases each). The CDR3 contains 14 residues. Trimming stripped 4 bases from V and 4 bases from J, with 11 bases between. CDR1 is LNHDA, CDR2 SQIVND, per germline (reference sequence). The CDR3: CASSNRDGYNEQFF. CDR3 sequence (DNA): TGTGCCAGTAGTAACCGGGACGGATACAATGAGCAGTTCTTC.

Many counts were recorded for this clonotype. CDR3 region: CASSQGPQGLALQIREQYF. In DNA, the CDR3 is TGTGCCAGCAGCCAAGGACCACAGGGTCTTGCCCTCCAAATACGGGAGCAGTACTTC. The chain is built from TRBV4-2 and TRBJ2-7, with D possibly being TRBD1 (6 bases). This CDR3 is 19 amino acids long. CDR1 and CDR2 (germline): LGHNA, YNFKEQ. Trimming removed 1 base from V and 7 bases from J, with 29 bases in between.

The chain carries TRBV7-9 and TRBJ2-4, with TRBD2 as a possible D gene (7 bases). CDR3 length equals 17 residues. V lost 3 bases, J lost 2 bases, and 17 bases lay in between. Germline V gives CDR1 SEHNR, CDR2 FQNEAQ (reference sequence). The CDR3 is CASSFIRGGGSKNIQYF. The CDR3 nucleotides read TGTGCCAGCAGCTTTATTAGAGGGGGAGGGTCCAAAAACATTCAGTACTTC. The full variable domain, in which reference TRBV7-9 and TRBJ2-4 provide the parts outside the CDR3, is DTGVSQNPRHKITKRGQNVTFRCDPISEHNRLYWYRQTLGQGPEFLTYFQNEAQLEKSRLLSDRFSAERPKGSFSTLEIQRTEQGDSAMYLCASSFIRGGGSKNIQYFGAGTRLSVL.

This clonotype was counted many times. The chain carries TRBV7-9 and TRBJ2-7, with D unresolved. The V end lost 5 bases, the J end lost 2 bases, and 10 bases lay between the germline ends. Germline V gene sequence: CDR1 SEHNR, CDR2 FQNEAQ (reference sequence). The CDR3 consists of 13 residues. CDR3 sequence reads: CASSPMGTYEQYF. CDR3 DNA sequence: TGTGCCAGCAGCCCCATGGGAACCTACGAGCAGTACTTC. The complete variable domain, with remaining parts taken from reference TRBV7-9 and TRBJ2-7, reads DTGVSQNPRHKITKRGQNVTFRCDPISEHNRLYWYRQTLGQGPEFLTYFQNEAQLEKSRLLSDRFSAERPKGSFSTLEIQRTEQGDSAMYLCASSPMGTYEQYFGPGTRLTVT.

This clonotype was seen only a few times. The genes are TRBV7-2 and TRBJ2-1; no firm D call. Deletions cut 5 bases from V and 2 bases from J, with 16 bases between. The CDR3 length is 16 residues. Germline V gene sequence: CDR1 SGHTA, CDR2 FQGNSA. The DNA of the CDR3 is TGTGCCAGCAGCCCCATGCTTGTTCGGGCCTACAATGAGCAGTTCTTC. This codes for CASSPMLVRAYNEQFF. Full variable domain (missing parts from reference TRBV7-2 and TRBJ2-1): GAGVSQSPSNKVTEKGKDVELRCDPISGHTALYWYRQSLGQGLEFLIYFQGNSAPDKSGLPSDRFSAERTGGSVSTLTIQRTQQEDSAVYLCASSPMLVRAYNEQFFGPGTRLTVL.

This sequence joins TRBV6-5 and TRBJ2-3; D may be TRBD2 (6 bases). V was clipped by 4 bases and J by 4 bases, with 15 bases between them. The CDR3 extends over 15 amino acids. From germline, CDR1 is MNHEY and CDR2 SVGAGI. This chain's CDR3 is CASSWGLGPADTQYF. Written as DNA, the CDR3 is TGTGCCAGCAGTTGGGGACTGGGGCCGGCAGATACGCAGTATTTT.

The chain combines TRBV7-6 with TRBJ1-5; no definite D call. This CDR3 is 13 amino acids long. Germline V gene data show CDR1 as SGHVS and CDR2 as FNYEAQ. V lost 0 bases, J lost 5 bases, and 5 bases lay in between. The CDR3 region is CASSLAFDQPQHF. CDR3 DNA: TGTGCCAGCAGCTTAGCATTTGATCAGCCCCAGCATTTT.

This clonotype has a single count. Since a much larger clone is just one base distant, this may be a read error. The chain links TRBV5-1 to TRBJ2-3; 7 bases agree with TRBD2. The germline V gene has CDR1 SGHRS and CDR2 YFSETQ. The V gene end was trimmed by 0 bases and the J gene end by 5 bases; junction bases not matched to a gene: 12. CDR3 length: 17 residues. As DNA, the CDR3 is TGCGCCAGCAGCTTGGAGGGACGAGCGGGACCCGTAGATACGCAGTATTTT. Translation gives CASSLEGRAGPVDTQYF. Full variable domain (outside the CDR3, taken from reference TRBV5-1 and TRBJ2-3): KAGVTQTPRYLIKTRGQQVTLSCSPISGHRSVSWYQQTPGQGLQFLFEYFSETQRNKGNFPGRFSGRQFSNSRSEMNVSTLELGDSALYLCASSLEGRAGPVDTQYFGPGTRLTVL.

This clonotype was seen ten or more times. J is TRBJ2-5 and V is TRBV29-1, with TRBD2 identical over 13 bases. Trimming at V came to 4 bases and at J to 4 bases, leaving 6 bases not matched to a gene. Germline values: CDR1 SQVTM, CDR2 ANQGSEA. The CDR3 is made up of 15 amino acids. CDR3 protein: CSVVRLAGGVETQYF. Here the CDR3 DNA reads TGCAGCGTTGTGAGACTAGCGGGAGGTGTAGAGACCCAGTACTTC.

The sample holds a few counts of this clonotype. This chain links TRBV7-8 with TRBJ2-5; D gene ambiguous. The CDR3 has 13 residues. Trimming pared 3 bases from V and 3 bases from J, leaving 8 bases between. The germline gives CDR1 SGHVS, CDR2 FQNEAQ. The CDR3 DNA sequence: TGTGCCAGCAGCTTTTGGCAGAAAGAGACCCAGTACTTC. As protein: CASSFWQKETQYF.

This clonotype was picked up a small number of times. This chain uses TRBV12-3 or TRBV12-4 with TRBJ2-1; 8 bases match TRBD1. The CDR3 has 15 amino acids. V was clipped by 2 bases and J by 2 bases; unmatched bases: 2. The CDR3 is CASSLTGGTYNEQFF. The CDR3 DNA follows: TGTGCCAGCAGTTTAACAGGGGGGACCTACAATGAGCAGTTCTTC.

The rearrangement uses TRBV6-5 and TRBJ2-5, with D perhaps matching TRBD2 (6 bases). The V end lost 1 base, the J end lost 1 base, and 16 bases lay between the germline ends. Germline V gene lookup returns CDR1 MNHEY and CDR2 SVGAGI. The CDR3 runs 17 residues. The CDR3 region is CASSYYPPGVGQETQYF. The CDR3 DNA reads TGTGCCAGCAGTTACTACCCCCCGGGGGTTGGCCAAGAGACCCAGTACTTC.

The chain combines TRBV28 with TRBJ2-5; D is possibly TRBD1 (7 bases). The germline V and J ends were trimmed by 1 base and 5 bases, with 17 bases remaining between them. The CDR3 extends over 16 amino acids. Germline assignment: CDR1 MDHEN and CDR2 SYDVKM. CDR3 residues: CASSLSILRGRETQYF. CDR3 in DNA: TGTGCCAGCAGTTTATCAATTCTCAGGGGGAGGGAGACCCAGTACTTC.

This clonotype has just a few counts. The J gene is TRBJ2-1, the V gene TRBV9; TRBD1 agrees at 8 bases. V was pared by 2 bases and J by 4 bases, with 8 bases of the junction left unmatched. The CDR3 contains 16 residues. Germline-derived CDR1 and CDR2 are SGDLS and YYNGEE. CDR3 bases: TGTGCCAGCAGCGTCCAGGGACAGGTGGAGTACAATGAGCAGTTCTTC. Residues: CASSVQGQVEYNEQFF.

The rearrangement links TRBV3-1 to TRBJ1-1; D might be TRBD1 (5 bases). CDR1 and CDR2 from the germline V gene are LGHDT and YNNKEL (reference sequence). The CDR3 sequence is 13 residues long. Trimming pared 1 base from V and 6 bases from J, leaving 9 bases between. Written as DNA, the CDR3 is TGTGCCAGCAGCCAAGCAGGGTTGGCTGAAGCTTTCTTT. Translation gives CASSQAGLAEAFF.